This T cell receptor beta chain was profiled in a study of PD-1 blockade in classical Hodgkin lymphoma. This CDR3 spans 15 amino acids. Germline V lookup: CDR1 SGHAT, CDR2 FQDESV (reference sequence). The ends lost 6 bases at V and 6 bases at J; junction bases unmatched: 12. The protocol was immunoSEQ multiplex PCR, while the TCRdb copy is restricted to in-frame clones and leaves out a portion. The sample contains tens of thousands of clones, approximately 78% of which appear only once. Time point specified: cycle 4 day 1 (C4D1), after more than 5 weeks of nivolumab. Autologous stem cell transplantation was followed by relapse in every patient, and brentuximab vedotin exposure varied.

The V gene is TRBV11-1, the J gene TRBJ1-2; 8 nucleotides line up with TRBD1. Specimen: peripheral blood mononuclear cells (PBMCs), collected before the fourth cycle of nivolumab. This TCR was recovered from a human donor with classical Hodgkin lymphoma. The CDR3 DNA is TGTGCCAGCAGTTTCGGACAGGGCCCTACTGATGGCTACACCTTC. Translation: CASSFGQGPTDGYTF.